Listed here is a single TCR beta chain. Its antigen is unknown. Looked up from germline, CDR1 is MNHNY and CDR2 is SVGAGI (reference sequence). V was cut by 0 bases and J by 2 bases, with 11 bases left in between. CDR3 length: 15 amino acids. This sample was taken from a study of STAT3 mutations in large granular lymphocyte leukemia. The wider study: Among longitudinally sequenced T-LGLL patients, roughly half had canonical activating STAT3 mutations detected.

Study-level findings and limits: A small but highly pathogenic clone may have been missed. Sampling intervals varied between patients and samples. At least one immunodominant TCR beta clonotype appeared in every T-cell large granular lymphocyte leukemia patient. In about 30% of the 18 patients, new TCR clonotypes emerged after therapy.

TCRdb's table, derived via immunoSEQ multiplex PCR, lists solely in-frame clones and lacks some. Of roughly 22,000 clones in the sample, around 93% are singletons; the top ten hold under 6.5%. Sequencing input: peripheral blood mononuclear cells. The sequence derives from a man between 40 and 49 years old with T-cell large granular lymphocyte leukemia. Some clones in this sample may be carry-over from other donors' samples. This chain uses TRBV6-6 with TRBJ2-7, with D possibly being TRBD1 (5 bases). CDR3 nucleotides: TGTGCCAGCAGTTACTCGGGAAGGGGTACCTACGAGCAGTACTTC. It yields the protein CASSYSGRGTYEQYF.